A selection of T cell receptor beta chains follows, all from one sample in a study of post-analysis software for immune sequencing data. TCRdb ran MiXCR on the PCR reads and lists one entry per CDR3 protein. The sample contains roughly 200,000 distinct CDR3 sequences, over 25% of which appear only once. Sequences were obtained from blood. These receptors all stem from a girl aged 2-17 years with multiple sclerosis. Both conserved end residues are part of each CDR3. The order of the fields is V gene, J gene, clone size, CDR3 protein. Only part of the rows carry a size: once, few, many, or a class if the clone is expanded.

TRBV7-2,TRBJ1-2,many,CASSLSQGNGYTF
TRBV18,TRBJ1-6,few,CASSPRGNRDSPLHF
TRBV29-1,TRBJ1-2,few,CSVGQGLYGYTF
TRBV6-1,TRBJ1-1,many,CASSGDRLVTEAFF
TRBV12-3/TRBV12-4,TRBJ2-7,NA,CASRMGGGATYEQYF
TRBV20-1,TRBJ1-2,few,CSATTPGQFRRTRGYTF
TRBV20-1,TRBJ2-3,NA,CSARRPLAGSTDTQYF
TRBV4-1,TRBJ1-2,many,CASSQAGQPYGYTF
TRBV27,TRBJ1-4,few,CASSLSRREGKEKLFF
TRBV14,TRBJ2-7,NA,CASSQGGNEQYF
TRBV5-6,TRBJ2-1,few,CASSLASVRNEQFF
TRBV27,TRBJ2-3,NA,CASCLVGRGTDTQYF
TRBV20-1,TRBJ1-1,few,CSARSGTGGTEAFF
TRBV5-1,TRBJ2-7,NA,CASRAGLAVSYEQYF
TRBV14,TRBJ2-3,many,CASSPAGVLGTDTQYF
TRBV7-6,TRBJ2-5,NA,CASAKGRQETQYF
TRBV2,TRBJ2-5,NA,CASSEDRERGETQYF
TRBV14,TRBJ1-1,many,CASSTPRDRRQGSEAFF
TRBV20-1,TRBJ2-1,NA,CSAREDSGNYNEQFF
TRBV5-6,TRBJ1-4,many,CASSHWIGQGGEKLFF
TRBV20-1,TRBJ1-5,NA,CSARDRGQGNQPQHF
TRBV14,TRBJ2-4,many,CASSQAPGGAGAKNIQYF
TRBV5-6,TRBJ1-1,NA,CASSPDRSYTEAFF
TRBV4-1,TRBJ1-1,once,CASSQDWNTEAFF
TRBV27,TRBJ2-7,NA,CASSLSPISSGPFHEQYF
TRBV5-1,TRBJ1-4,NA,CASSLQGWEKRFF
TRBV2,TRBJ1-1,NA,CASSALQGNTEAFF
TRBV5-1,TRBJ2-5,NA,CASSPEGTSGAQETQYF